This T cell receptor (beta chain) came from a study of cytomegalovirus exposure and HLA in healthy donors. The overall study: Unique TCRs from HLA-typed donors, 70 million to 100 million of them, were held in an early data release. Study-wide findings and caveats: Researchers left out some V segments, among them TRBV6-2 and TRBV6-3, as indistinguishable.

The CDR3 sequence is 14 residues long. V was shortened by 2 bases and J by 5 bases, with 12 bases between the two germline ends. The germline V gene encodes CDR1 MDHEN and CDR2 SYDVKM. Remarks on this clone: The antigen remains unidentified. Other DNA sequences in the same sample also yield this CDR3.

Primers included in the PCR were 60 Vbeta and 13 Jbeta primers. Authors' data handling: In a later analysis, around 12 million of around 75 million unique beta chains occurred in at least two donors. The table came from immunoSEQ multiplex PCR; TCRdb's copy has only in-frame clones and leaves some out. The DNA was the basis for D and trimming; V, J and clone size are from that table. The table shows some 190,000 clones, with roughly 80% occurring only once. J is TRBJ2-5 and V is TRBV28, with TRBD2 as a possible D gene (6 bases). The source material was PBMCs. This TCR was sampled from a man between 40 and 49 years old in good health and CMV-seronegative. CDR3 protein: CASSLAGGRETQYF. The CDR3 coding sequence is TGTGCCAGCAGTTTAGCCGGAGGGCGGGAGACCCAGTACTTC. Looking up the rest from reference TRBV28 and TRBJ2-5 gives the full variable domain: DVKVTQSSRYLVKRTGEKVFLECVQDMDHENMFWYRQDPGLGLRLIYFSYDVKMKEKGDIPEGYSVSREKKERFSLILESASTNQTSMYLCASSLAGGRETQYFGPGTRLLVL.